The 5 T cell receptor beta chains presented below share a single source sample, sequenced in a study of radiation and T cells in renal cell carcinoma. The data were produced by immunoSEQ multiplex PCR, yet TCRdb's version contains in-frame clones alone and is incomplete. The sample lists about 61,000 clones, roughly 79% seen once, with roughly 7.2% in the top ten. As for time point: baseline pretreatment blood. Sample treatment: 15 Gy SBRT to primary tumor, nephrectomy 4 weeks later. The specimen was blood, collected from a patient whose treatment included radiotherapy and nephrectomy. All receptors come from a man in his 60s with renal cell carcinoma.

The chain combines TRBV5-1 with TRBJ1-3; D is perhaps TRBD1 (5 bases). Per the germline V gene, CDR1 is SGHRS and CDR2 is YFSETQ. Deletions cut 1 base from V and 4 bases from J, with 12 bases between. CDR3 length: 15 amino acids. In DNA, the CDR3 is TGCGCCAGCAGCTTGAGAGGGGTGGCCGGAAACACCATATATTTT. Its translation is CASSLRGVAGNTIYF.

In this sample, this clone turned up once. This chain joins TRBV18 and TRBJ2-7, with D possibly TRBD1 on 5 matching bases. V was shortened by 3 bases and J by 1 base, with 7 bases between the two germline ends. From germline, CDR1 is KGHSH and CDR2 LQKENI. The CDR3 is 13 residues long. CDR3 sequence reads: CASSPDSSYEQYF. The CDR3 DNA follows: TGTGCCAGCTCACCCGACAGTTCCTACGAGCAGTACTTC. Combining the CDR3 with reference TRBV18 and TRBJ2-7 gives the whole variable domain NAGVMQNPRHLVRRRGQEARLRCSPMKGHSHVYWYRQLPEEGLKFMVYLQKENIIDESGMPKERFSAEFPKEGPSILRIQQVVRGDSAAYFCASSPDSSYEQYFGPGTRLTVT.

The J gene is TRBJ2-3, the V gene TRBV30, with D hard to call. In germline, CDR1 is GTSNPN, CDR2 SVGIG (reference sequence). The length of the CDR3 is 16 residues. V was pared by 3 bases and J by 1 base, with 17 bases between. Here the CDR3 DNA reads TGTGCCTGGAGCCGGTCCTTGTTCTTTGGCACAGATACGCAGTATTTT. The encoded protein is CAWSRSLFFGTDTQYF.

The V gene is TRBV29-1, the J gene TRBJ1-2; 9 bases map to TRBD1. The CDR3 is 15 residues long. The trim removed 7 bases at V and 7 bases at J, leaving 16 bases unmatched. CDR1 and CDR2 (germline): SQVTM, ANQGSEA. Here the CDR3 reads CSAAPTGTGRGGYTF. The CDR3 DNA sequence: TGCAGCGCTGCGCCAACCGGGACAGGGAGGGGTGGCTACACCTTC.

The chain employs TRBV4-1 and TRBJ1-1; 9 nucleotides align to TRBD1. V was pared by 0 bases and J by 11 bases, with 10 bases of the junction left unmatched. Germline CDR1 MGHRA, CDR2 YSYEKL. There are 15 residues in the CDR3. CDR3 DNA sequence: TGCGCCAGCAGCCAAGATAAACAGGGGGCTCTAGGCGCTTTCTTT. This translates into CASSQDKQGALGAFF.